This T cell receptor (beta chain) derives from a study of T cell repertoires in cytomegalovirus infection. Study-level background: Selection of CMV epitopes for the study included recently identified HLA-C-restricted and well-studied HLA-B-restricted ones. Matching HLA type and CMV infection were both indicated by public TCR beta signatures. Study-level points and caveats: Clonotypes of TCR beta that were HLA-C-restricted and CMV-specific dominated the ex vivo response.

The CDR3 is made up of 14 amino acids. The germline V gene encodes CDR1 LNHDA and CDR2 SQIVND (reference sequence). The V end was cut by 5 bases, the J end by 0 bases, with 8 bases between. TCRdb itself ran the reads through MiXCR, one entry per CDR3 protein. The sample contains 70,000 to 95,000 distinct CDR3 sequences, about 29% of which appear only once. This clonotype showed up many times. Its antigen remains unknown. The source was CD8+ T cells from cultured PBMCs, collected from culture after CMV antigen stimulation. The gene calls are TRBV19 and TRBJ1-5; no reliable D call. The clonotype was recovered from a human donor in good health (CMV status not recorded). Some clones in this sample may be carry-over from other donors' samples. The CDR3 is CASSPDYSNQPQHF. The CDR3 nucleotides read TGTGCCAGTAGTCCCGATTATAGCAATCAGCCCCAGCATTTT.